This TCR beta chain was sequenced during a study of OX40 agonist ivuxolimab in advanced cancers. Looking at the study overall: Ivuxolimab, which targeted the costimulatory receptor OX40 (CD134), was an agonistic, fully human IgG2 monoclonal antibody. Intravenous ivuxolimab was administered to patients every 2 weeks at six dose levels: 0.01, 0.1, 0.3, 1.5, 3 and 10 mg/kg. Of the 52 patients in dose escalation, 19 had hepatocellular carcinoma, some 15 had melanoma, 9 had renal cell carcinoma and 9 had head and neck cancer. In the dose-escalation cohort, approximately 80% of patients were male, and the mean age was roughly 56 years with a range of roughly 20 to 80. Prior anti-PD-1, anti-PD-L1 or anti-CTLA-4 therapy was permitted, and about two fifths of dose-escalation patients had received checkpoint inhibitors. Three dose-escalation patients achieved partial responses, one with hepatocellular carcinoma and two with cutaneous melanoma. The point of sequencing TCRbeta in the periphery was to test whether ivuxolimab changed TCR sequence diversity and drove clonal T-cell expansion. The paper reports the monotherapy dose-escalation portion (N of about 54 patients) of the phase I ivuxolimab trial.

A remark on this clone: Its antigen specificity is not known. No per-base quality is available; no much larger clone lies one base away.

Genomic DNA was extracted from sorted cells for sequencing of the TCRbeta CDR3 region. TCRbeta CDR3 regions were sequenced using the immunoSEQ Assay. Not all clones reach the TCRdb copy of this immuneACCESS table, which keeps in-frame sequences only. Checked studies attribute under half of the gap to unresolved V genes and leave the rest unexplained. Across this sample there are fewer than 85,000 clones, with more than 90% seen only once. The ten top clones hold approximately 0.7% of the sample. What the work shows at the level of the full study, not this receptor alone: At doses of 0.1 to 3.0 mg/kg, clonal expansion of both CD4+ and CD8+ blood T cells was observed from baseline to week 6. The antigen specificity of the peripheral T cells that underwent clonal expansion was not determined. In the 0.1-3.0 mg/kg groups, partial responders were among the patients with the lowest normalized peripheral clonal expansion, particularly in CD8+ T cells. Low levels of normalized T-cell clonal expansion were also shown by some nonresponding patients. After ivuxolimab, expanded clones were on average more numerous among CD8+ T cells than among CD4+ T cells.

The CDR3 sequence holds 16 residues, the cysteine and phenylalanine included. Kept here is only the CDR3 DNA, which spans 48 bases and is read in frame from base 1. For CDR1 and CDR2, the germline V gene lists SGDLS and YYNGEE. V is shortened by 2 bases, J by 2 bases, and the region joining them spans 13 bases. Patients with autoimmune disease history or receiving systemic immunosuppression were excluded from the trial. Peripheral blood for TCR sequencing was collected from all dose cohorts at baseline, on cycle 4 day 1, and on cycle 7 day 1. Samples were obtained from an open-label, multicenter, first-in-human phase I dose-escalation trial of ivuxolimab. The trial enrolled adults with locally advanced or metastatic head and neck squamous cell, hepatocellular, melanoma or renal cell carcinoma. Before TCR sequencing, CD4+ T cells and CD8+ T cells from peripheral blood were sorted into separate populations.

The chain joins TRBV9 to TRBJ1-4; TRBD1 is a possible D gene, resting on 6 matching bases. This material consisted of CD4+ or CD8+ T cells sorted from blood, taken in a trial of the OX40 agonist ivuxolimab. The sequence derives from an adult with an advanced solid tumor such as melanoma, head and neck, liver or kidney cancer. CDR3 reads: CASSVKGGATNEKLFF. DNA sequence: TGTGCCAGCAGCGTTAAAGGGGGGGCGACTAATGAAAAACTGTTTTTT.